This is a list of T cell receptor beta chains from one sample in a study of T cells after yellow fever vaccination. TCRdb ran MiXCR on the 5' RACE reads and lists one entry per CDR3 protein. Of 90,000 to 130,000 distinct CDR3 sequences listed, approximately 8.4% are singletons. Sequences were derived from CD8+ T cells sorted from PBMCs, sampled 45 days after the yellow fever booster vaccination. All receptors derive from a young man who received the YFV17D yellow fever vaccine. The CDR3 runs from the conserved cysteine through the conserved F or W. The D gene is left open where the match is weak. For some rows the clone size is stated as once, few or many, or as a class when expanded; others skip it.

>TRBD1|TRBV28|medium-sized|TRBJ2-7
TGTGCCAGCAGTCCCACCGGGACAGGCGCCTACGAGCAGTACTTC
CASSPTGTGAYEQYF
>NA|TRBV7-2|many|TRBJ2-3
TGTGCCAGCAGCTTCAGAACAGGGAGTTTTACAGATACGCAGTATTTT
CASSFRTGSFTDTQYF
>TRBD2|TRBV28|NA|TRBJ2-1
TGTGCCAGCAGTCTAGGGACTAGCGGGAGGGGGTCGTGGAATGAGCAGTTCTTC
CASSLGTSGRGSWNEQFF
>NA|TRBV12-3/TRBV12-4|few|TRBJ2-2
TGTGCCAGCAGTTTCATACCGGAACCAGCGAACACCGGGGAGCTGTTTTTT
CASSFIPEPANTGELFF
>NA|TRBV15|many|TRBJ2-7
TGTGCCACCAGCAGAGATCGCGGGGCATCCTACGAGCAGTACTTC
CATSRDRGASYEQYF
>TRBD2|TRBV2|many|TRBJ2-1
TGTGCCAGCACCCGACTAGCGGAGGCCTACAATGAGCAGTTCTTC
CASTRLAEAYNEQFF
>TRBD1|TRBV25-1|many|TRBJ1-3
TGTGCCACAGGACAGGGGAACACCATATATTTT
CATGQGNTIYF
>TRBD2|TRBV6-5|many|TRBJ2-5
TGTGCCAGCAGTTACTCGATGGGGCTAGCGGGAGGAGAGACCCAGTACTTC
CASSYSMGLAGGETQYF
>TRBD2|TRBV5-6|NA|TRBJ2-7
TGTGCCAGCAGCCGCCCGCGGGAGGGCGACCCCTACGAGCAGTACTTC
CASSRPREGDPYEQYF
>TRBD2|TRBV7-8|many|TRBJ2-3
TGTGCCAGCAGTACGATTAGCGGGAGTACAGATACGCAGTATTTT
CASSTISGSTDTQYF
>NA|TRBV4-3|many|TRBJ1-2
TGCGCCAGCAGCCAAGTTGTCGGTGACTATGGCTACACCTTC
CASSQVVGDYGYTF
>NA|TRBV7-2|many|TRBJ2-1
TGTGCCAGCAGCTCAGAGGTGACTTACAATGAGCAGTTCTTC
CASSSEVTYNEQFF
>NA|TRBV7-7|NA|TRBJ2-1
TGTGCTAGCAGCTTAGCGTATCTAGCAGGGAATGAGCAGTTCTTC
CASSLAYLAGNEQFF
>NA|TRBV2|few|TRBJ2-1
TGTGCCAGCGGAACCCCTGGGCAGTTCTTC
CASGTPGQFF
>NA|TRBV6-2/TRBV6-3|many|TRBJ2-1
TGTGCCAGCAGGCCCCCCCTTTTCGATGAGCAGTTCTTC
CASRPPLFDEQFF
>NA|TRBV5-2|NA|TRBJ2-2
TGTGCCATGGGCCCCGGACTCCACAGCGGGGAGCTGTTTTTT
CAMGPGLHSGELFF
>TRBD2|TRBV29-1|many|TRBJ2-7
TGCAGCGTTACAGTGGGAGGGGACGAGCAGTACTTC
CSVTVGGDEQYF
>NA|TRBV9|NA|TRBJ2-7
TGTGCCAGCAGCCCCACAACGGGTACAGGGACTGGCTACGAGCAGTACTTC
CASSPTTGTGTGYEQYF
>NA|TRBV7-9|many|TRBJ1-1
TGTGCCAGCAGCTTAACGGGTAACACTGAAGCTTTCTTT
CASSLTGNTEAFF
>NA|TRBV5-1|few|TRBJ2-7
TGCGCCAGCAGCTTGTTGGATCTTAACGAGCAGTACTTC
CASSLLDLNEQYF
>TRBD1|TRBV11-2|many|TRBJ2-5
TGTGCCAGCAGCCGCTCCGGGACAGGGTGGCAAGAGACCCAGTACTTC
CASSRSGTGWQETQYF
>NA|TRBV29-1|NA|TRBJ1-2
TGCAGCGTGCCCTCCACCGAAGGGGGAAACTATGGCTACACCTTC
CSVPSTEGGNYGYTF
>NA|TRBV7-9|many|TRBJ2-1
TGTGCCAGCAGCACCCCCAGGCAGGGGTTCTACAATGAGCAGTTCTTC
CASSTPRQGFYNEQFF
>NA|TRBV7-2|NA|TRBJ2-1
TGTGCCAGCACCAGCTGGAATGAGCAGTTCTTC
CASTSWNEQFF
>NA|TRBV20-1|many|TRBJ1-6
TGCAGTGCTAGAGCGGGGGATGAGAGCTCCTATAATTCACCCCTCCACTTT
CSARAGDESSYNSPLHF
>NA|TRBV20-1|many|TRBJ2-1
TGCAGTGCTAGGGGTGGGGGCGAGGTAAATGAGCAGTTCTTC
CSARGGGEVNEQFF
>NA|TRBV10-1|many|TRBJ2-3
TGCGCCAGCAGTGAGGAGACGGGAATCACAGATACGCAGTATTTT
CASSEETGITDTQYF
>NA|TRBV5-6|NA|TRBJ2-7
TGTGCCAGCAGCCTACCCACTCACGAGCAGTACTTC
CASSLPTHEQYF
>NA|TRBV14|many|TRBJ2-7
TGTGCCAGCAGCCAAGTAGCGGCCTACGAGCAGTACTTC
CASSQVAAYEQYF
>NA|TRBV27|NA|TRBJ2-7
TGTGCCAGCAGTGGGACATTTCCCTACGAGCAGTACTTC
CASSGTFPYEQYF
>TRBD2|TRBV7-9|many|TRBJ2-2
TGTGCCAGCACCAACCCACTAGCGGATTCGACCGGGGAGCTGTTTTTT
CASTNPLADSTGELFF
>NA|TRBV20-1|many|TRBJ2-3
TGCAGTGCTAGTGAGGGTGGAAGCACAGATACGCAGTATTTT
CSASEGGSTDTQYF
>NA|TRBV20-1|many|TRBJ2-7
TGCAGTGCTAGCCGACCCCCCGAGCAGTACTTC
CSASRPPEQYF
>TRBD1|TRBV28|many|TRBJ1-5
TGTGCCTCCGGACAGGGTTACAGAAGCAATCAGCCCCAGCATTTT
CASGQGYRSNQPQHF
>NA|TRBV29-1|many|TRBJ2-2
TGCAGCGTTGTGGTCGGCCCCGGGGAGCTGTTTTTT
CSVVVGPGELFF
>NA|TRBV19|NA|TRBJ2-7
TGTGCCAGTAGTATCGAGGGAGTGGGCGAGCAGTACTTC
CASSIEGVGEQYF
>NA|TRBV27|few|TRBJ2-5
TGTGCCAGCAGTTTATCCTCTTATGGGCGACAGGAGACCCAGTACTTC
CASSLSSYGRQETQYF
>NA|TRBV18|many|TRBJ2-3
TGTGCCAGCTCACCCGAGGCAGATACGCAGTATTTT
CASSPEADTQYF
>NA|TRBV9|many|TRBJ2-1
TGTGCCAGCAGCGATGTGGGGACGAGCTCCTACAATGAGCAGTTCTTC
CASSDVGTSSYNEQFF
>NA|TRBV7-7|many|TRBJ2-2
TGTGCCAGCAGCCCGGAGATTACCGGGGAGCTGTTTTTT
CASSPEITGELFF